This T cell receptor (beta chain) was captured in a study of lymphopenia after photon versus proton radiotherapy. General study findings and limits: Photon-treated patients lost naive T cells and TCR diversity; proton-treated stayed stable.

Here immunoSEQ multiplex PCR was the method, and the copy in TCRdb shows in-frame clones only, minus some. The repertoire has about 33,000 clones, about 90% of them found once; the top ten carry roughly 6.2%. About this clone itself: Its antigen is not known.

Material: peripheral blood, obtained from a patient treated with photon-based radiotherapy. This sequence originates from a woman between 50 and 59 years old with pancreatic cancer.

The chain's CDR3 is CASSYSDDSYEQYF. CDR3 coding DNA: TGTGCCAGCAGTTACTCCGACGACTCCTACGAGCAGTACTTC. The chain combines TRBV6-6 with TRBJ2-7, with D unresolved. CDR3 size: 14 residues. CDR1 is MNHNY and CDR2 is SVGAGI in the germline V gene (reference sequence). With 0 bases removed from V and 0 bases from J, the gap between germline ends came to 6 bases.